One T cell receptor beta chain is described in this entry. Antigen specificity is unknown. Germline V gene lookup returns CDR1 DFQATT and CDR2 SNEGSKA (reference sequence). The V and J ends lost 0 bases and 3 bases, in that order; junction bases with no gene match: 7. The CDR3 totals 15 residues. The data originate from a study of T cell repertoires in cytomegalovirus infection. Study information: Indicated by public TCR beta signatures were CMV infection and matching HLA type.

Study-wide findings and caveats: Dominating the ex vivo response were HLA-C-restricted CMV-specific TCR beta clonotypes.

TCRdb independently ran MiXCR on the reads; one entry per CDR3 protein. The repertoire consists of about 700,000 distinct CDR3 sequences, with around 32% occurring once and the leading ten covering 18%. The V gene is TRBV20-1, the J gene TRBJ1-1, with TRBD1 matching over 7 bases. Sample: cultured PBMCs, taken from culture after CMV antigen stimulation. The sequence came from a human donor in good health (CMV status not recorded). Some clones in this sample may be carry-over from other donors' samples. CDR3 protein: CSARDLRDSDTEAFF. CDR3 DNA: TGCAGTGCTAGAGATCTGCGGGACAGCGACACTGAAGCTTTCTTT.